These T cell receptor beta chains were read from a single sample in a study of cytomegalovirus exposure and HLA in healthy donors. Clones were sequenced by immunoSEQ multiplex PCR, and TCRdb holds only the in-frame ones, with some missing. The repertoire holds about 150,000 clones, with more than 65% as singletons. Material: PBMCs. These receptor sequences come from a man between 50 and 59 years old in good health and CMV-seropositive. Both conserved end residues are part of each CDR3. The D gene is left open where the match is weak. Clone size appears in some rows only: once, few, many, or a class for an expanded clone.

abundance	v_gene	d_gene	j_gene	CDR3nt	CDR3aa
few	TRBV6-5	.	TRBJ1-4	TGTGCCAGCAGTCCACTGGGGGGAGAAAAACTGTTTTTT	CASSPLGGEKLFF
once	TRBV25-1	TRBD2	TRBJ2-1	TGTGCCAGCAGTGCTTCAGGACTAGCGGGGAATGAGCAGTTCTTC	CASSASGLAGNEQFF
.	TRBV19	.	TRBJ2-1	TGTGCCAGTAGTGGGAGCCGAGTCCACAATGAGCAGTTCTTC	CASSGSRVHNEQFF
.	TRBV2	TRBD2	TRBJ2-1	TGTGCCAGCAGCCCCAGGGTAGCGGGGGATTACAATGAGCAGTTCTTC	CASSPRVAGDYNEQFF
.	TRBV25-1	TRBD1	TRBJ1-1	TGTGCCAGCACAACTTCCGACAGGGTTGGCACTGAAGCTTTCTTT	CASTTSDRVGTEAFF
few	TRBV19	.	TRBJ2-2	TGTGCCAGTATGGGGGACTTGAACACCGGGGAGCTGTTTTTT	CASMGDLNTGELFF
.	TRBV5-6	TRBD2	TRBJ2-7	TGTGCCAGCAGCTCCCTCGGACGGATAGTAGCGGGGGACGAGCAGTACTTC	CASSSLGRIVAGDEQYF
.	TRBV27	TRBD1	TRBJ1-2	TGTGCCAGCAGGCCCGGGACAGGGGTCGGCTACACCTTC	CASRPGTGVGYTF
.	TRBV10-1	.	TRBJ1-1	TGCGCCAGCAGTTATGACAGAACAACTGAAGCTTTCTTT	CASSYDRTTEAFF
.	TRBV6-1	.	TRBJ1-1	TGTGCCAGCAGCGACCCGGGTCGGGAAGCTTTCTTT	CASSDPGREAFF